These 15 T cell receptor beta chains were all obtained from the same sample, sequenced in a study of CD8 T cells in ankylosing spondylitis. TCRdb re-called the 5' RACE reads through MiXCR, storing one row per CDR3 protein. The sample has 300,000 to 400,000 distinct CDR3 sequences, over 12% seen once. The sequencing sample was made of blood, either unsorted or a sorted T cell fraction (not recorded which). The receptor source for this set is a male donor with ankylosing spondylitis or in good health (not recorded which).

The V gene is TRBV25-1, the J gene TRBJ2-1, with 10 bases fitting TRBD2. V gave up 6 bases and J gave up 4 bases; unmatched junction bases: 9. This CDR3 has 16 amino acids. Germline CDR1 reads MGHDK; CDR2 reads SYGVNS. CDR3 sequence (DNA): TGTGCCAGCAGAGCCCGTAGCGGGGGGATTTACAATGAGCAGTTCTTC. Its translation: CASRARSGGIYNEQFF.

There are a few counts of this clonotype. The CDR3 reads CASSEAAGLAGFQETQYF. CDR3 coding DNA: TGTGCCAGCAGTGAAGCGGCGGGACTAGCGGGGTTCCAAGAGACCCAGTACTTC. The rearrangement joins TRBV2 to TRBJ2-5, with 13 bases identical to TRBD2. The J segment lost 1 base and the V segment lost 0 bases, leaving 5 bases of the junction unmatched. Germline CDR1 SNHLY, CDR2 FYNNEI. This CDR3 has 18 amino acids.

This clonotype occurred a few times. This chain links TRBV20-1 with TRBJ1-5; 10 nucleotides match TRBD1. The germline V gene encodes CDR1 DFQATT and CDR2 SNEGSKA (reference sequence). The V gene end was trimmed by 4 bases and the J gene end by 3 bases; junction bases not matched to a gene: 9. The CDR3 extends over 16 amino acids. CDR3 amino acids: CSAKLFGTGDNQPQHF. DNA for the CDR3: TGCAGTGCTAAATTATTCGGGACAGGGGACAATCAGCCCCAGCATTTT.

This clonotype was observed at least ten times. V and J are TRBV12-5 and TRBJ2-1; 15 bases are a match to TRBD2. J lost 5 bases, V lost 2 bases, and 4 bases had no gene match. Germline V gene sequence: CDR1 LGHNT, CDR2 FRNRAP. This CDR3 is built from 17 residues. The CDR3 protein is CASGLRTSGRDDNEQFF. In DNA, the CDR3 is TGTGCTAGTGGTTTGAGGACTAGCGGGAGGGATGACAATGAGCAGTTCTTC.

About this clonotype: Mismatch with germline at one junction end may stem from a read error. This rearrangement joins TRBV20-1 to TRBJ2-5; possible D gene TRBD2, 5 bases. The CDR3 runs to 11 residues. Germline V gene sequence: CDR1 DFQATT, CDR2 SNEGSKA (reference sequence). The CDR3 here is CCASFQETQYF. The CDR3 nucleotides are TGCTGTGCTAGCTTTCAAGAGACCCAGTACTTC.

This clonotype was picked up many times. For the CDR3, the DNA is TGCGCCAGCAGCTTGGTTAGCGGGAGGGCCGGTGATGAGCAGTTCTTC. Translated, it gives CASSLVSGRAGDEQFF. This chain joins TRBV5-1 and TRBJ2-1; 11 bases are shared with TRBD2. Germline trimming cut 0 bases from V and 8 bases from J; bases unmatched to any gene: 7. Germline V gene sequence: CDR1 SGHRS, CDR2 YFSETQ. CDR3 size: 16 residues.

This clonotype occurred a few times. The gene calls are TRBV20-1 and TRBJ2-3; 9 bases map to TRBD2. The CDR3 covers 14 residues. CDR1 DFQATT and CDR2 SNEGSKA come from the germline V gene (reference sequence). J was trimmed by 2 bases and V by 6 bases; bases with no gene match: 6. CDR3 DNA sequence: TGCAGTGCCAGGCGCGGGGGGGACACAGATACGCAGTATTTT. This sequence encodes CSARRGGDTDTQYF.

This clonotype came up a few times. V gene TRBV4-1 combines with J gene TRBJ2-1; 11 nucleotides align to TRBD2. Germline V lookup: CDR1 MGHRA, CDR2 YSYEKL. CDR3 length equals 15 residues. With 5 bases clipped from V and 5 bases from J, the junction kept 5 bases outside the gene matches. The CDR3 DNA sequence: TGCGCCAGCAGCATAACTAGCGGGAGCGACAATGAGCAGTTCTTC. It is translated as CASSITSGSDNEQFF.

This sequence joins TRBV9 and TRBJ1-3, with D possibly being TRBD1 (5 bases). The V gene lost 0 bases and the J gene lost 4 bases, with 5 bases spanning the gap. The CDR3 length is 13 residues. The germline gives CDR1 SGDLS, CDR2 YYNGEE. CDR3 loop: CASSVEGGNTIYF. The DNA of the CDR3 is TGTGCCAGCAGCGTAGAGGGGGGAAACACCATATATTTT. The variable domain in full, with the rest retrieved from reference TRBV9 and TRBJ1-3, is DSGVTQTPKHLITATGQRVTLRCSPRSGDLSVYWYQQSLDQGLQFLIQYYNGEERAKGNILERFSAQQFPDLHSELNLSSLELGDSALYFCASSVEGGNTIYFGEGSWLTVV.

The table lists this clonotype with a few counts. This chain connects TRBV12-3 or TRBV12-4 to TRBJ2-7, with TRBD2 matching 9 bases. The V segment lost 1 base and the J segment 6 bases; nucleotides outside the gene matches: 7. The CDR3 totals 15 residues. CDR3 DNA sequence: TGTGCCAGCAGTTTAGAGGCGGGAGGGCCGATCGAGCAGTACTTC. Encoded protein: CASSLEAGGPIEQYF.

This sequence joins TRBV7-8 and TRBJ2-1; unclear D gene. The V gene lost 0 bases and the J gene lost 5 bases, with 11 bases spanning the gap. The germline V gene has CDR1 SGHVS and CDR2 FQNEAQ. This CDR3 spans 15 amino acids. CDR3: CASSLAPSLDNEQFF. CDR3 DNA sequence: TGTGCCAGCAGCTTAGCCCCGTCCCTCGACAATGAGCAGTTCTTC.

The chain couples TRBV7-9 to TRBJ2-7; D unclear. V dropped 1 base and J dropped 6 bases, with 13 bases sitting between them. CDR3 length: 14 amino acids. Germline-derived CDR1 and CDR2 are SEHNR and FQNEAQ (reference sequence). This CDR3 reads CASSLGRVPGEQYF. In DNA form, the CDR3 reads TGTGCCAGCAGCTTAGGACGGGTCCCCGGCGAGCAGTACTTC.

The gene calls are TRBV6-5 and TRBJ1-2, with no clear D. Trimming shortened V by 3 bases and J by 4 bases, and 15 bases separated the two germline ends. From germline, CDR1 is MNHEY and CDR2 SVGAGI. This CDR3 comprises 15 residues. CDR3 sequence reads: CASSYSGLGGYGYTF. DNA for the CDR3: TGTGCCAGCAGTTATAGTGGGCTTGGTGGCTATGGCTACACCTTC.

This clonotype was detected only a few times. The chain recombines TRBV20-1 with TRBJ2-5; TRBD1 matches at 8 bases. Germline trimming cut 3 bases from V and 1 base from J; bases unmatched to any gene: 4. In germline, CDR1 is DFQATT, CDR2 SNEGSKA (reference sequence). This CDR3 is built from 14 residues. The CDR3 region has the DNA TGCAGTGCTAGTCGGACAGGGATCCAAGAGACCCAGTACTTC. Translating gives CSASRTGIQETQYF.

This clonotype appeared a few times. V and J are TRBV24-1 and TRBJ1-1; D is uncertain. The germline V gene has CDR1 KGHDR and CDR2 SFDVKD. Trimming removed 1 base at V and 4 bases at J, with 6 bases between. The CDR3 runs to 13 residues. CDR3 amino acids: CATSDFSGTEAFF. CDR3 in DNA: TGTGCCACCAGTGATTTTTCTGGCACTGAAGCTTTCTTT.